Listed below are T cell receptor beta chains from one sample, sequenced in a study of T cell responses to AZD1222 COVID-19 vaccine. Sequenced by immunoSEQ multiplex PCR; TCRdb stores in-frame clones only, minus some. The sample contains 150,000 to 160,000 clones, 70% to 90% of which appear only once. Source: peripheral blood, taken on day 0 of MenACWY control vaccination. All receptors derive from an adult in good health. The CDR3 runs from the conserved cysteine through the conserved F or W. Each record gives: J gene, D gene, V gene, clone size, CDR3 DNA, CDR3 protein. The D gene is left open where the match is weak. The size field is filled for only some rows; it gives once, few, many or a size class.

TRBJ2-5	TRBD1	TRBV19	once	TGTGCCAGTAGGAGGACGGGGACAGGGAGGGAGACCCAGTACTTC	CASRRTGTGRETQYF
TRBJ1-1	NA	TRBV9	NA	TGTGCCAGCAGCGACTTTTGGAACACTGAAGCTTTCTTT	CASSDFWNTEAFF
TRBJ1-1	TRBD1	TRBV2	NA	TGTGCCAGCAGTTACAGGGGAGGCACTGAAGCTTTCTTT	CASSYRGGTEAFF
TRBJ1-2	TRBD1	TRBV6-5	NA	TGTGCCAGCATCCAGACAGGGGGCTATGGCTACACCTTC	CASIQTGGYGYTF
TRBJ2-1	NA	TRBV27	once	TGTGCCAGCAGATTCTCGAGGAGCTCCTACAATGAGCAGTTCTTC	CASRFSRSSYNEQFF
TRBJ2-1	NA	TRBV9	NA	TGTGCCAGCAGCGTAGGAAAGGGGCAGGTCCACAATGAGCAGTTCTTC	CASSVGKGQVHNEQFF
TRBJ2-1	TRBD1	TRBV9	NA	TGTGCCAGCAGCGGTACAGGGGGGACAACCTGGAATGAGCAGTTCTTC	CASSGTGGTTWNEQFF
TRBJ1-5	TRBD1	TRBV6-5	NA	TGTGCCAGCAGTTACTCCGGACAGGGCAGCAATCAGCCCCAGCATTTT	CASSYSGQGSNQPQHF
TRBJ1-3	TRBD1	TRBV10-1	NA	TGCGCCTTTGGTTTCCAGGGGGCGCGTGGAAACACCATATATTTT	CAFGFQGARGNTIYF
TRBJ1-4	TRBD1	TRBV5-5	NA	TGTGCCAGCAGTCGGACGACAGGGGAGTATGAAAAACTGTTTTTT	CASSRTTGEYEKLFF
TRBJ2-6	NA	TRBV30	NA	TGTGCCTGGGGTTCGTTGGATGGGGCCAACGTCCTGACTTTC	CAWGSLDGANVLTF
TRBJ2-2	TRBD1	TRBV6-5	NA	TGTGCCAGCAGTAGAGGGACAGCGCCCTCCGGGGAGCTGTTTTTT	CASSRGTAPSGELFF
TRBJ1-5	NA	TRBV6-5	NA	TGTGCCAGCAGTTACTCTTCTAGAAATCAGCCCCAGCATTTT	CASSYSSRNQPQHF
TRBJ1-3	TRBD1	TRBV14	NA	TGTGCCAGCAGCTTCGGGATCAGGGGGCCCCCTGGAAACACCATATATTTT	CASSFGIRGPPGNTIYF
TRBJ1-2	NA	TRBV27	NA	TGTGCCAGCAGTTTACCGGGGGCCGGAGGCTACACCTTC	CASSLPGAGGYTF
TRBJ1-1	NA	TRBV2	few	TGTGCCAGCGCCCCATTAGGGACCATGAACACTGAAGCTTTCTTT	CASAPLGTMNTEAFF
TRBJ1-2	NA	TRBV5-1	NA	TGCGCCAGCAGGGCCGGGACGGGGATTGAAGGTGGCTACACCTTC	CASRAGTGIEGGYTF
TRBJ1-5	NA	TRBV29-1	NA	TGCAGCGTTGGAGAGACCAGATCCAATCAGCCCCAGCATTTT	CSVGETRSNQPQHF
TRBJ2-7	TRBD2	TRBV2	NA	TGTGCCAGCAGTTCCACCTCGAGCGGGAGGGCCTCCGAGCAGTACTTC	CASSSTSSGRASEQYF
TRBJ2-3	TRBD2	TRBV6-2/TRBV6-3	NA	TGTGCCAGCAGTTACTCACTAGCGGATATCACAGATACGCAGTATTTT	CASSYSLADITDTQYF
TRBJ2-5	NA	TRBV12-3/TRBV12-4	NA	TGTGCCAGCAGTTTGGAGGGAGAGACCCAGTACTTC	CASSLEGETQYF
TRBJ1-2	NA	TRBV6-4	NA	TGTGCCAGCAGTCCGGGGGGACATGGCTACACCTTC	CASSPGGHGYTF
TRBJ2-7	NA	TRBV19	NA	TGTGCCAGTAGACAGACCTATGGCTCCTACGAGCAGTACTTC	CASRQTYGSYEQYF
TRBJ1-2	NA	TRBV30	NA	TGTGCCTGGAGTGTAGTGGGCAACTATGGCTACACCTTC	CAWSVVGNYGYTF
TRBJ2-1	TRBD2	TRBV5-1	NA	TGCGCCAGCAGCCCTGCTAGCGGAGCATACAATGAGCAGTTCTTC	CASSPASGAYNEQFF
TRBJ2-3	TRBD1	TRBV7-8	NA	TGTGCCAGCAGCTTAGGGAAACCGGGACAGGGGACAGATACGCAGTATTTT	CASSLGKPGQGTDTQYF
TRBJ2-2	NA	TRBV18	NA	TGTGCCAGCTCACCCCCTGTGTCCACCGGGGAGCTGTTTTTT	CASSPPVSTGELFF
TRBJ1-2	TRBD1	TRBV5-4	NA	TGTGCCAGCAGCCCAGGACAGGGGACTAACTATGGCTACACCTTC	CASSPGQGTNYGYTF
TRBJ2-3	TRBD2	TRBV6-5	NA	TGTGCCAGCAACGGGGGGGCCCCGGATACGCAGTATTTT	CASNGGAPDTQYF
TRBJ2-7	TRBD2	TRBV10-3	NA	TGTGCCATCAGTGGAGCGGGACGGGGCGAGCAGTACTTC	CAISGAGRGEQYF
TRBJ2-7	NA	TRBV6-5	NA	TGTGCCAGCAGTTACTCGATGGGCAGGGGTTACGAGCAGTACTTC	CASSYSMGRGYEQYF
TRBJ1-5	TRBD1	TRBV18	NA	TGTGCCAGCTCACCAGGGACAGGGGTTTCGGAGCCCCAGCATTTT	CASSPGTGVSEPQHF
TRBJ1-2	NA	TRBV6-5	NA	TGTGCCAGCAGTCCCCCCGGCCCTGGCAGTAGTGGCTACACCTTC	CASSPPGPGSSGYTF
TRBJ2-1	NA	TRBV9	NA	TGTGCCAGCAGCGTAGGACAGGTTAGCTCCTACAATGAGCAGTTCTTC	CASSVGQVSSYNEQFF
TRBJ2-2	TRBD1	TRBV2	NA	TGTGCCAGCAGTGGGGACAGCCTAACCGGGGAGCTGTTTTTT	CASSGDSLTGELFF
TRBJ1-4	NA	TRBV5-1	NA	TGCGCCAGCAGCCCTGAGGCTTATGGGACTAATGAAAAACTGTTTTTT	CASSPEAYGTNEKLFF
TRBJ2-1	NA	TRBV5-1	NA	TGCGCCAGCAGCTTAGGGACTCTGGGTGAGCAGTTCTTC	CASSLGTLGEQFF
TRBJ1-2	TRBD1	TRBV5-1	NA	TGCGCCAGCAGCTTGGATAATACCGGGACAGGGTTCGGCTACACCTTC	CASSLDNTGTGFGYTF
TRBJ1-1	NA	TRBV6-5	NA	TGTGCCAGCAGTTACTCCGCGGGCCCGAACACTGAAGCTTTCTTT	CASSYSAGPNTEAFF
TRBJ2-7	NA	TRBV10-1	NA	TGCGCCAGCAGAGGGGGTTCACTCTCCTACGAGCAGTACTTC	CASRGGSLSYEQYF
TRBJ2-1	TRBD1	TRBV6-2/TRBV6-3	NA	TGTGCCAGCAGTTACGCGGGTGGGACAGGGTTGGGAAATGAGCAGTTCTTC	CASSYAGGTGLGNEQFF
TRBJ2-7	TRBD2	TRBV7-2	NA	TGTGCCAGCAGTCTGGGCGGGAGAGGAGTTGGGCAGTACTTC	CASSLGGRGVGQYF
TRBJ1-1	NA	TRBV6-5	NA	TGTGCCAGCAGTTACCGTCTTCAGGCCACCGCCACTGAAGCTTTCTTT	CASSYRLQATATEAFF
TRBJ1-1	NA	TRBV5-4	NA	TGTGCCAGCAGCACCAAAGGGGCAGTAGAAGCTTTCTTT	CASSTKGAVEAFF
TRBJ2-1	NA	TRBV27	NA	TGTGCCAGCAGCCGAGGAGATGAGCAGTTCTTC	CASSRGDEQFF
TRBJ2-3	TRBD2	TRBV5-5	few	TGTGCCAGCAACCTAGCGGGGACAGATACGCAGTATTTT	CASNLAGTDTQYF
TRBJ1-1	NA	TRBV5-6	once	TGTGCCAGCAGCGCCGATTTGAACACTGAAGCTTTCTTT	CASSADLNTEAFF
TRBJ2-7	NA	TRBV6-6	once	TGTGCCAGCAGTGATAGTAATAACTACGAGCAGTACTTC	CASSDSNNYEQYF
TRBJ2-2	NA	TRBV7-6	NA	TGTGCCAGCAGCTTAACAACGATAGGCCCGAACACCGGGGAGCTGTTTTTT	CASSLTTIGPNTGELFF
TRBJ1-3	NA	TRBV10-3	NA	TGTGCCATCACCCCCCAGGGTGCGGCCTCTGGAAACACCATATATTTT	CAITPQGAASGNTIYF
TRBJ1-3	NA	TRBV5-1	NA	TGCGCCAGCAGCTCCCCCCAGGCTGGAAACACCATATATTTT	CASSSPQAGNTIYF
TRBJ1-1	NA	TRBV11-2	NA	TGTGCCAGCAGCTTAGAGGGTAACACTGAAGCTTTCTTT	CASSLEGNTEAFF
TRBJ2-5	NA	TRBV25-1	NA	TGTGCCAGCAGTGAATACTACCAGGAGACCCAGTACTTC	CASSEYYQETQYF
TRBJ2-7	TRBD1	TRBV19	NA	TGTGCCAGTAGACGGGACAGGGCCTCCTACGAGCAGTACTTC	CASRRDRASYEQYF
TRBJ2-1	TRBD1	TRBV5-1	NA	TGCGCCACCCGTCCGGACAGGGGGTACAATGAGCAGTTCTTC	CATRPDRGYNEQFF
TRBJ2-5	TRBD2	TRBV6-6	NA	TGTGCCAGCAGATCCCGTCTAGCGGGGGGGCAGGAGACCCAGTACTTC	CASRSRLAGGQETQYF
TRBJ1-2	NA	TRBV28	NA	TGTGCCAGCAGCCAACCCTCTTGGGGGAACTATGGCTACACCTTC	CASSQPSWGNYGYTF
TRBJ2-2	NA	TRBV5-4	few	TGTGCCAGCAGCTTGGCAGGGGACGGGGAGCTGTTTTTT	CASSLAGDGELFF
TRBJ1-2	NA	TRBV23-1	NA	TGCGCCAGCAGTCATCAAGTCCCAGATCCCCACACCTTC	CASSHQVPDPHTF
TRBJ2-1	NA	TRBV4-3	NA	TGCGCCAGCAGCCAAATCCGGGACCCCATTTTATATGAGCAGTTCTTC	CASSQIRDPILYEQFF